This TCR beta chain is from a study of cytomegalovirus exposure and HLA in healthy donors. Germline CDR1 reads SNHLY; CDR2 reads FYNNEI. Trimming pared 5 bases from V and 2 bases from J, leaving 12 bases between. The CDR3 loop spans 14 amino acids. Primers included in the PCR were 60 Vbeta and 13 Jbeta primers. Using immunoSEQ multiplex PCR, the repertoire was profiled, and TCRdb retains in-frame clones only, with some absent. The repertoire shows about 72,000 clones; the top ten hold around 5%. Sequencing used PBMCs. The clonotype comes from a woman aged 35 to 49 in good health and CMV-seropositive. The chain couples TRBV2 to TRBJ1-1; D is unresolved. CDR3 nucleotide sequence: TGTGCCAGCAGTCCCCCACAGAGCAACACTGAAGCTTTCTTT. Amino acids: CASSPPQSNTEAFF.